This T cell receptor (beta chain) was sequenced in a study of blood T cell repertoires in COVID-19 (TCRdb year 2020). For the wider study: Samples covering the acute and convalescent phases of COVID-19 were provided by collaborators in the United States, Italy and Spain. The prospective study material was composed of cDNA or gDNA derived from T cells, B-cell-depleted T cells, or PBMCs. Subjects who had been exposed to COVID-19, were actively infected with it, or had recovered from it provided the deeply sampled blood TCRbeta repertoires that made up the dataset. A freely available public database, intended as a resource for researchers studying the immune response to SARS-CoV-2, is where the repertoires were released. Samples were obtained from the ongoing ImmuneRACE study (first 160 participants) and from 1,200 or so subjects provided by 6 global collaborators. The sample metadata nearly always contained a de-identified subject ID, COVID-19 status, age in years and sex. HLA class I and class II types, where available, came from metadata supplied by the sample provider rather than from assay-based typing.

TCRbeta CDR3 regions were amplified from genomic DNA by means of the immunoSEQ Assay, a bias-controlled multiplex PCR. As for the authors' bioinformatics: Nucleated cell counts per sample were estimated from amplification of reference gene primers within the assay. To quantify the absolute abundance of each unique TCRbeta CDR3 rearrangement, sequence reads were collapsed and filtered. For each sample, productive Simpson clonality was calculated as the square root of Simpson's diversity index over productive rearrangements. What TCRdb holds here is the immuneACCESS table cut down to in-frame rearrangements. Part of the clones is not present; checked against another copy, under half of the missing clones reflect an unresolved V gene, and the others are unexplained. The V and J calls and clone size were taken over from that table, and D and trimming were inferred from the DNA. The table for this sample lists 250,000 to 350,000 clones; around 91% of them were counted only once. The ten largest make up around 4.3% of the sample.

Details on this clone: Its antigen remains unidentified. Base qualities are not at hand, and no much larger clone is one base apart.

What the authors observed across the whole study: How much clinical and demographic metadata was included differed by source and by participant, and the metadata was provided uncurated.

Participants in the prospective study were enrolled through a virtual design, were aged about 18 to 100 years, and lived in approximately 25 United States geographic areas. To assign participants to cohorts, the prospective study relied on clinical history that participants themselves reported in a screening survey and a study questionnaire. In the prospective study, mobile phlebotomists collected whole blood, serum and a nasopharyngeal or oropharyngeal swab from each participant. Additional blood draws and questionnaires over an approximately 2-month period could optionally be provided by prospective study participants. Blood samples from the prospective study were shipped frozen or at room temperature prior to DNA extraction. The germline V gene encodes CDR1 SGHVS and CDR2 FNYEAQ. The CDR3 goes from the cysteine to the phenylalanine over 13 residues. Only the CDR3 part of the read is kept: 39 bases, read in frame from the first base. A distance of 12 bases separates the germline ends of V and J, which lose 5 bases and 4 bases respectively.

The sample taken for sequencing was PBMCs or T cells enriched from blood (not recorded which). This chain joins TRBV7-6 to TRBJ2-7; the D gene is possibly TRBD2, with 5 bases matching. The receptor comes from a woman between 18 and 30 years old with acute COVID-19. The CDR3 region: CASSPSLGYEQYF. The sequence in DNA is TGTGCCAGCAGCCCTAGCCTGGGTTACGAGCAGTACTTC.